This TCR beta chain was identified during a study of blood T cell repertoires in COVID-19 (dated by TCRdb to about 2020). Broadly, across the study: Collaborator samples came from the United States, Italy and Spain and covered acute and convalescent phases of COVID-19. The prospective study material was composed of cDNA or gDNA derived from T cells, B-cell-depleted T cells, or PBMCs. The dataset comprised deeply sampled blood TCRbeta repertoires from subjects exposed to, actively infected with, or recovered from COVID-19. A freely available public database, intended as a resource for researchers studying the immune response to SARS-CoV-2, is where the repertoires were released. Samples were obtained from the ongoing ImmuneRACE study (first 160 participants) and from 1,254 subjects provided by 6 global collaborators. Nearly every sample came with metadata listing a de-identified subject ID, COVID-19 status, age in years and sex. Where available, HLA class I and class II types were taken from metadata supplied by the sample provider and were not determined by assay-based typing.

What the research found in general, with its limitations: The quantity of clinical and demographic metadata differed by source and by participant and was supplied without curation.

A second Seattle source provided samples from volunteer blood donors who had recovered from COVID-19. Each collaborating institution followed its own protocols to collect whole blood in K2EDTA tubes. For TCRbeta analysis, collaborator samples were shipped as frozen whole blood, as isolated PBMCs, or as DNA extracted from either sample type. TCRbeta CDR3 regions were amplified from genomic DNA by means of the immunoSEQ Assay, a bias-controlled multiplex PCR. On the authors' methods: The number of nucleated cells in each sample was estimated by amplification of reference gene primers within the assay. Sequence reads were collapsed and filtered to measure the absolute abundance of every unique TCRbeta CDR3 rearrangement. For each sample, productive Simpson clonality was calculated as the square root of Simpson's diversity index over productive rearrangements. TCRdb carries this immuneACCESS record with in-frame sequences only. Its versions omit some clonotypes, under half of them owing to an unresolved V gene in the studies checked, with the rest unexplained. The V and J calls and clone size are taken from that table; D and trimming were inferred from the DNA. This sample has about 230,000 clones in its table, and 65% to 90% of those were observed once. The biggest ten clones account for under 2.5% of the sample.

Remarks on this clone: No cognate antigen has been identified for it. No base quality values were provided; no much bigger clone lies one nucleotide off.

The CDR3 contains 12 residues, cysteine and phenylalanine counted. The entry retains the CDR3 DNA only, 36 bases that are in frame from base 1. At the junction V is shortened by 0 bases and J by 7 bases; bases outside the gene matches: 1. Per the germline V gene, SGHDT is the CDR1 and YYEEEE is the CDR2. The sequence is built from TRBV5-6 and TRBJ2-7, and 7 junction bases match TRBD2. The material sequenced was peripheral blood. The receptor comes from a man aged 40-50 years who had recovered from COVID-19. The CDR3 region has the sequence CASSLVGGEQYF. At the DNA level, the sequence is TGTGCCAGCAGCTTGGTGGGAGGGGAGCAGTACTTC.